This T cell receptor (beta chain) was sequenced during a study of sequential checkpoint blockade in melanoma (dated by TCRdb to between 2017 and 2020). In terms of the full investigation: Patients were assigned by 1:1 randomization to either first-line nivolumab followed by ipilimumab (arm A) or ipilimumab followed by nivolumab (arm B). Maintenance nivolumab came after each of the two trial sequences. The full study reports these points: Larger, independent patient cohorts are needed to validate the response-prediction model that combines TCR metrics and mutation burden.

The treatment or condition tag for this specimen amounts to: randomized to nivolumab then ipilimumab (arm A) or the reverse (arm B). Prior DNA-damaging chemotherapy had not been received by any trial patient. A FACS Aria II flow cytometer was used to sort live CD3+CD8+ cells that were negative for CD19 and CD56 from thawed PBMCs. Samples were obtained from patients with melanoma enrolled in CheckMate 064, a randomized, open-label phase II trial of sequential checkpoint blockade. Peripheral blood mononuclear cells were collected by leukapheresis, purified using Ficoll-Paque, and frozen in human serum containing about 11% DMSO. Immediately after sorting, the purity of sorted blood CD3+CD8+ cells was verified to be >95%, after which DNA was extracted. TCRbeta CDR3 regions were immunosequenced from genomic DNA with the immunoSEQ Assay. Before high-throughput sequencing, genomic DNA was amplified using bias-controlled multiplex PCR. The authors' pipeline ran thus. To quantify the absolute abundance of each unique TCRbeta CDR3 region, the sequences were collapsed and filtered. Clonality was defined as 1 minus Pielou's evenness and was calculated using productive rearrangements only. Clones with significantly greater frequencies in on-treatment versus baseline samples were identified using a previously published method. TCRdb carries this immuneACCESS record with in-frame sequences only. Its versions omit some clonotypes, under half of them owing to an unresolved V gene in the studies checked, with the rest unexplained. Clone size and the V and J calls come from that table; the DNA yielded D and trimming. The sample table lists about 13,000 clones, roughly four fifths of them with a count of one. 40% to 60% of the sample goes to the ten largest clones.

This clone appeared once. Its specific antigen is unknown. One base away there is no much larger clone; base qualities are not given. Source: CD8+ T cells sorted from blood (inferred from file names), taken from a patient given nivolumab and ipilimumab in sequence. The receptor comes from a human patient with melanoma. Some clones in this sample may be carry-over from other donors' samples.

The DNA sequence is as follows: TGTGCCACCAGCGGCCGGACAGGGAGGGAGACCCAGTACTTC. It translates to CATSGRTGRETQYF. The sequence links TRBV15 to TRBJ2-5, with 8 bases in between that match TRBD1. From cysteine to phenylalanine, the CDR3 is 14 amino acids long. CDR3 DNA only is kept here, 42 bases in frame from base 1. CDR1 and CDR2 are read off the germline V gene (reference sequence) as LNHNV and YYDKDF. At the junction V is shortened by 5 bases and J by 5 bases; bases outside the gene matches: 7.